Here is one T cell receptor beta chain with its context. The sample is drawn from a study of blood T cell repertoires in COVID-19. Study at large: The origin of the acute and convalescent COVID-19 samples was the United States, Italy and Spain.

Per the germline V gene, CDR1 is KGHSH and CDR2 is LQKENI. Trimming removed 3 bases from V and 6 bases from J; junction bases left unmatched: 5. The CDR3 runs to 14 residues. Everyone who took part was roughly 18 to 89 years old, and they came from 24 US areas. Grouping used clinical history reported by participants in a survey and questionnaire. The study counted Cohort 3 donors as recovered given two negative PCRs, clearance, or symptom resolution. The protocol was immunoSEQ multiplex PCR, while the TCRdb copy is restricted to in-frame clones and leaves out a portion. The repertoire has around 46,000 clones, around 87% of them found once; the top ten carry approximately 3%.

The receptor comes from a woman between 50 and 59 years old who had recovered from COVID-19. The chain carries TRBV18 and TRBJ1-1, with 9 bases identical to TRBD1. The sequenced material came from PBMCs or T cells enriched from blood (not recorded which). The CDR3 reads CASSPRQGDAEAFF. The CDR3 nucleotides are TGTGCCAGCTCACCCCGACAGGGGGACGCTGAAGCTTTCTTT.